These 32 T cell receptor beta chains came from one sample sequenced in a study of blood T cell repertoires in COVID-19. The data were produced by immunoSEQ multiplex PCR, yet TCRdb's version contains in-frame clones alone and is incomplete. Of 350,000 or so clones in the sample, more than 75% were seen once. Sequencing input: peripheral blood. These receptor sequences come from a woman aged 25 to 39 with COVID-19, enrolled during active disease.

This chain joins TRBV25-1 and TRBJ1-1; the D gene is possibly TRBD1 (5 bases). V lost 3 bases and J 1 base, leaving 9 bases between the germline ends. There are 14 residues in the CDR3. Germline V CDR1 and CDR2: MGHDK, SYGVNS. The CDR3 DNA reads as TGTGCCAGCAGTGACAGTACAGGGAACACTGAAGCTTTCTTT. Its translation is CASSDSTGNTEAFF.

The chain couples TRBV30 to TRBJ1-2; TRBD1 aligns across 7 bases. The CDR3 is made up of 14 amino acids. The J segment lost 6 bases and the V segment lost 3 bases, leaving 10 bases of the junction unmatched. Germline loops: CDR1 GTSNPN, CDR2 SVGIG (reference sequence). The CDR3 loop reads CAWSYQGVGDGYTF. The CDR3 DNA reads as TGTGCCTGGAGCTATCAGGGGGTCGGAGATGGCTACACCTTC.

The rearrangement uses TRBV5-1 and TRBJ2-2, with unresolved D. Germline V gene data show CDR1 as SGHRS and CDR2 as YFSETQ. The CDR3 has 13 amino acids. Trimming took off 2 bases at V and 5 bases at J, with 7 bases between the two ends. For the CDR3, the DNA is TGCGCCAGCAGCTTAACACAAACCGGGGAGCTGTTTTTT. This codes for CASSLTQTGELFF.

This sequence joins TRBV5-5 and TRBJ1-2; 9 positions match TRBD1. Trimming at V came to 3 bases and at J to 2 bases, leaving 5 bases not matched to a gene. In germline, CDR1 is SGHKS, CDR2 YYEKEE (reference sequence). The CDR3 loop spans 15 amino acids. The DNA of the CDR3 is TGTGCCAGCAGCTCGCGGGGACAGGGAAACTATGGCTACACCTTC. As protein: CASSSRGQGNYGYTF.

V gene TRBV10-3 combines with J gene TRBJ2-2, with no clear D. The CDR3 has 11 residues. Trimming took off 7 bases at V and 4 bases at J, with 4 bases between the two ends. Germline CDR1 and CDR2: ENHRY and SYGVKD. The CDR3 DNA reads TGTGCCATCACCTCCACCGGGGAGCTGTTTTTT. The encoded protein is CAITSTGELFF.

The chain joins TRBV27 to TRBJ2-1, with D possibly being TRBD1 (6 bases). This CDR3 has 12 amino acids. Germline CDR1 is MNHEY and CDR2 is SMNVEV (reference sequence). The ends were cut back, 4 bases at V and 9 bases at J, with 10 bases in the middle. DNA of the CDR3: TGTGCCAGCAGTTCACAGGGCCGTGAGCAGTTCTTC. As protein: CASSSQGREQFF.

The chain is built from TRBV27 and TRBJ1-4, with D tentatively TRBD1 (5 bases). Germline loops: CDR1 MNHEY, CDR2 SMNVEV (reference sequence). The CDR3 totals 14 residues. V was shortened by 7 bases and J by 1 base, with 10 bases between the two germline ends. The CDR3 region is CASTSGGTNEKLFF. Written as DNA, the CDR3 is TGTGCCAGCACCTCCGGGGGAACTAATGAAAAACTGTTTTTT. Looking up the rest from reference TRBV27 and TRBJ1-4 gives the full variable domain: EAQVTQNPRYLITVTGKKLTVTCSQNMNHEYMSWYRQDPGLGLRQIYYSMNVEVTDKGDVPEGYKVSRKEKRNFPLILESPSPNQTSLYFCASTSGGTNEKLFFGSGTQLSVL.

The rearrangement joins TRBV5-1 to TRBJ2-1; 10 nucleotides line up with TRBD2. The junction had 6 bases not matched to a gene; V was cut back by 7 bases and J by 8 bases. Germline values: CDR1 SGHRS, CDR2 YFSETQ. The CDR3 totals 13 residues. CDR3 bases: TGCGCCAGCGGGCTAGCGGGAGTCGATGAGCAGTTCTTC. Translated, it gives CASGLAGVDEQFF.

Only one count was recorded for this clone. This chain joins TRBV7-9 and TRBJ2-1; TRBD2 matches at 12 bases. Trimming at V came to 6 bases and at J to 0 bases, leaving 6 bases not matched to a gene. This CDR3 is built from 17 residues. Germline lookup yields CDR1 SEHNR and CDR2 FQNEAQ (reference sequence). The CDR3 DNA follows: TGTGCCAGCAGTCTTCTAGCGGGAGGGCACTCCTACAATGAGCAGTTCTTC. Residues: CASSLLAGGHSYNEQFF.

V usage is TRBV4-3 and J usage is TRBJ2-7, with a tentative D call TRBD1 (6 bases). The germline CDR1 and CDR2 sequences are LGHNA and YSLEER. Trimming shortened V by 0 bases and J by 3 bases, and 21 bases separated the two germline ends. This CDR3 contains 18 residues. The CDR3 nucleotides read TGCGCCAGCAGCCAAGACCGCGCCGGGACACAAGGAAGCTACGAGCAGTACTTC. Translated: CASSQDRAGTQGSYEQYF.

The chain carries TRBV5-1 and TRBJ1-2, with D possibly matching TRBD1 (5 bases). CDR1 is SGHRS and CDR2 is YFSETQ in the germline V gene. Trimming removed 4 bases at V and 8 bases at J, with 24 bases between. The CDR3 has 16 amino acids. CDR3 coding DNA: TGCGCCAGCAGCCCAGACAGCACCCGGGCCCTGTGGGGCTACACCTTC. This codes for CASSPDSTRALWGYTF.

This chain joins TRBV5-4 and TRBJ2-5, with TRBD1 identical over 10 bases. The germline V gene encodes CDR1 SGHNT and CDR2 YYREEE (reference sequence). The CDR3 is 15 amino acids. J was trimmed by 6 bases and V by 4 bases; bases with no gene match: 9. CDR3 in amino acids: CASSPTGDRGKTQYF. The CDR3 DNA is TGTGCCAGCAGCCCGACCGGGGACAGGGGAAAGACCCAGTACTTC.

This rearrangement joins TRBV19 to TRBJ1-5; D may be TRBD1 (6 bases). V lost 5 bases, J lost 6 bases, and 14 bases lay in between. The CDR3 has 14 amino acids. Germline assignment: CDR1 LNHDA and CDR2 SQIVND (reference sequence). CDR3 loop: CASSVQGDGQPQHF. CDR3 sequence (DNA): TGTGCCAGTAGTGTACAGGGTGACGGTCAGCCCCAGCATTTT.

The chain carries TRBV12-3 or TRBV12-4 and TRBJ2-5; 10 bases map to TRBD1. The V gene end was trimmed by 5 bases and the J gene end by 8 bases; junction bases not matched to a gene: 5. This CDR3 region has 13 residues. The CDR3 is CASSPGTGETQYF. The DNA for the CDR3 is TGTGCCAGCAGTCCCGGGACAGGGGAAACCCAGTACTTC.

As to this clone: At the DNA level, this CDR3 is encoded by other sequences in the same sample as well. V usage is TRBV28 and J usage is TRBJ2-7; D remains unclear. Looked up from germline, CDR1 is MDHEN and CDR2 is SYDVKM. The ends were cut back, 4 bases at V and 3 bases at J, with 4 bases in the middle. The CDR3 has 11 amino acids. CDR3 nucleotides: TGTGCCAGCAGTTCAGGCTACGAGCAGTACTTC. It is translated as CASSSGYEQYF.

The rearrangement links TRBV9 to TRBJ2-3; D gene ambiguous. This CDR3 is 17 amino acids long. The germline gives CDR1 SGDLS, CDR2 YYNGEE. The V gene lost 4 bases and the J gene lost 5 bases, with 23 bases spanning the gap. The CDR3 spells CASSPRPGSPLRDTQYF. CDR3 coding DNA: TGTGCCAGCAGCCCCCGTCCTGGTAGCCCCCTTCGAGATACGCAGTATTTT.

This chain joins TRBV7-9 and TRBJ2-7; 10 nucleotides line up with TRBD1. Germline values: CDR1 SEHNR, CDR2 FQNEAQ (reference sequence). The CDR3 totals 15 residues. V dropped 0 bases and J dropped 6; count of bases not matched to a gene: 5. Here the CDR3 DNA reads TGTGCCAGCAGCTTAGCGACAGGGGGCGCGGGCGAGCAGTACTTC. Residues: CASSLATGGAGEQYF.

The J gene is TRBJ1-1, the V gene TRBV7-8, with D tentatively TRBD1 (5 bases). Germline V CDR1 and CDR2: SGHVS, FQNEAQ. Trimming removed 4 bases at V and 5 bases at J, with 11 bases between. The CDR3 covers 13 residues. CDR3 bases: TGTGCCAGCAGCTACAGGAAGGATACTGAAGCTTTCTTT. Its translation: CASSYRKDTEAFF.

The chain links TRBV27 to TRBJ2-7; the match to TRBD2 covers 9 bases. After removal of 0 bases from V and 3 bases from J, the junction contained 6 bases not matched to a gene. Germline V gives CDR1 MNHEY, CDR2 SMNVEV (reference sequence). This CDR3 is 16 amino acids long. The CDR3 region is CASSLSGGRAVYEQYF. In nucleotides, the CDR3 is TGTGCCAGCAGTTTATCGGGCGGGAGGGCTGTCTACGAGCAGTACTTC.

The chain employs TRBV2 and TRBJ2-1; 11 bases map to TRBD2. V lost 7 bases, J lost 5 bases, and 13 bases stayed unmatched. Germline V lookup: CDR1 SNHLY, CDR2 FYNNEI. This CDR3 region has 17 residues. The CDR3 DNA reads as TGTGCCAGCAAACGGACTAGCGGGCTCCAGAGAAACAATGAGCAGTTCTTC. Translated, it gives CASKRTSGLQRNNEQFF. Based on the CDR3 plus reference TRBV2 and TRBJ2-1, the full variable domain is EPEVTQTPSHQVTQMGQEVILRCVPISNHLYFYWYRQILGQKVEFLVSFYNNEISEKSEIFDDQFSVERPDGSNFTLKIRSTKLEDSAMYFCASKRTSGLQRNNEQFFGPGTRLTVL.

This clone appeared a single time. J is TRBJ2-7 and V is TRBV27; TRBD1 matches at 7 bases. The V gene's germline CDR1 is MNHEY and CDR2 SMNVEV (reference sequence). CDR3 length equals 13 residues. V dropped 5 bases and J dropped 8; count of bases not matched to a gene: 9. This chain's CDR3 is CASSLGTDAKQYF. CDR3 coding DNA: TGTGCCAGCAGTCTTGGGACAGACGCTAAGCAGTACTTC.

This clone occurred a few times. The same CDR3 also results from other DNA sequences found in this sample. The chain couples TRBV6-5 to TRBJ2-2, with a tentative D call TRBD2 (6 bases). This CDR3 has 13 amino acids. The V gene lost 7 bases and the J gene lost 4 bases, with 10 bases spanning the gap. Germline V gene sequence: CDR1 MNHEY, CDR2 SVGAGI. The CDR3 is CASTGGPTGELFF. For the CDR3, the DNA is TGTGCCAGCACTGGAGGGCCCACCGGGGAGCTGTTTTTT.

The chain joins TRBV6-5 to TRBJ2-1, with D maybe TRBD1 (6 bases). This CDR3 has 15 residues. Deletions cut 5 bases from V and 0 bases from J, with 11 bases between. The germline V gene encodes CDR1 MNHEY and CDR2 SVGAGI. DNA for the CDR3: TGTGCCAGCAGTCCAAGACAGGACTCCTACAATGAGCAGTTCTTC. Protein: CASSPRQDSYNEQFF.

In its sample, this clone was seen once. Being one base from a much bigger clone, this may be a read error. V gene TRBV3-1 (or the pseudogene TRBV3-2) combines with J gene TRBJ2-3; TRBD1 matches 10 bases. The J segment lost 3 bases and the V segment lost 4 bases, leaving 1 base of the junction unmatched. Germline CDR1 is LGHDT and CDR2 is YNNKEL (reference sequence). The CDR3 is 14 amino acids. CDR3 sequence: CASSPGQGTDTQYF. The CDR3 DNA is TGTGCCAGCAGCCCGGGACAGGGGACAGATACGCAGTATTTT.

This chain joins TRBV19 and TRBJ1-5; D remains unclear. The ends were cut back, 5 bases at V and 6 bases at J, with 8 bases in the middle. Germline V gene sequence: CDR1 LNHDA, CDR2 SQIVND (reference sequence). CDR3 length: 12 amino acids. The CDR3 spells CASSLGGQPQHF. The DNA of the CDR3 is TGTGCCAGTAGTCTTGGCGGTCAGCCCCAGCATTTT.

DNA of the CDR3: TGTGCCAGCAGCTTGACAGGGAAGGAGACCCAGTACTTC. Protein sequence: CASSLTGKETQYF. The V and J genes are TRBV5-4 and TRBJ2-5, with a tentative D call TRBD1 (6 bases). The CDR3 length is 13 residues. The germline V gene has CDR1 SGHNT and CDR2 YYREEE (reference sequence). V lost 1 base to trimming and J lost 5 bases, with 9 bases between them.

This chain connects TRBV7-3 to TRBJ2-2, with 11 bases lining up with TRBD2. CDR1 is SGHTA and CDR2 is FQGTGA in the germline V gene. The CDR3 sequence is 16 residues long. J lost 4 bases, V lost 5 bases, and 6 bases had no gene match. The CDR3 reads CASSPRLAGSTGELFF. In DNA, the CDR3 is TGTGCCAGCAGCCCCCGACTAGCGGGAAGCACCGGGGAGCTGTTTTTT.

This sequence joins TRBV2 and TRBJ2-3; 10 nucleotides match TRBD1. Losses at the gene ends were 6 bases for V and 6 bases for J; bases not matched to a gene: 6. Germline V gives CDR1 SNHLY, CDR2 FYNNEI. This CDR3 is built from 14 residues. The CDR3 loop reads CASRATGGFDTQYF. The DNA for the CDR3 is TGTGCCAGCAGGGCGACAGGGGGCTTCGATACGCAGTATTTT.

This sequence joins TRBV5-1 and TRBJ2-1; 7 nucleotides agree with TRBD1. With 1 base clipped from V and 4 bases from J, the junction kept 8 bases outside the gene matches. Germline V gene sequence: CDR1 SGHRS, CDR2 YFSETQ. The CDR3 extends over 16 amino acids. The DNA for the CDR3 is TGCGCCAGCAGCTTGAGTCCCGCACAGGGGTACAATGAGCAGTTCTTC. This sequence encodes CASSLSPAQGYNEQFF.

This clone was counted a single time. The CDR3 reads CASSPKPSGLAPGELFF. The CDR3 DNA reads as TGTGCCAGCAGCCCAAAACCTTCGGGACTAGCCCCCGGGGAGCTGTTTTTT. The rearrangement joins TRBV7-3 to TRBJ2-2; 9 bases fit TRBD2. CDR3 length: 17 residues. Trimming removed 5 bases from V and 6 bases from J; junction bases left unmatched: 13. Germline V gene lookup returns CDR1 SGHTA and CDR2 FQGTGA.

The chain joins TRBV24-1 to TRBJ2-1, with 13 bases matching TRBD2. V shed 7 bases, J shed 7 bases, and the junction held 6 bases outside the gene matches. Germline loops: CDR1 KGHDR, CDR2 SFDVKD. The CDR3 loop spans 15 amino acids. The CDR3 region is CATSPGTSGTNEQFF. CDR3 bases: TGTGCCACCAGCCCCGGGACTAGCGGGACGAATGAGCAGTTCTTC.

V usage is TRBV4-2 and J usage is TRBJ2-1; 8 nucleotides match TRBD1. The V gene end was trimmed by 5 bases and the J gene end by 8 bases; junction bases not matched to a gene: 11. The CDR3 is 15 residues long. Germline V gives CDR1 LGHNA, CDR2 YNFKEQ. CDR3 in DNA: TGTGCCAGCAGCGAGACAGGAGGACAGGGCCATGAGCAGTTCTTC. Amino acids: CASSETGGQGHEQFF.